The rows below give T cell receptor beta chains drawn from one sample of a study of T cell repertoires in cytomegalovirus infection. TCRdb recomputed calls from the reads with MiXCR, one row per CDR3 protein. The sample includes 700,000 to 950,000 distinct CDR3 sequences, about 31% of them seen just once. What these receptors recognize is not known. The sample consisted of cultured CD8+ T cells from PBMCs, taken from culture after CMV antigen stimulation. These receptors were collected from a human donor in good health (CMV status not recorded). Some clones in this sample may be carry-over from other donors' samples. CDR3s include the opening cysteine and the closing phenylalanine or tryptophan. The order of the fields is J gene, V gene, D gene, clone size, CDR3 length, CDR3 protein, CDR3 DNA. D genes are given only for firm matches. Clone size, where shown, is once, few, many, or a class for clones that have expanded.

TRBJ1-2	TRBV12-5	TRBD1	.	14	CASGPGQAYYGYTF	TGTGCTAGTGGTCCCGGACAGGCCTACTATGGCTACACCTTC
TRBJ2-7	TRBV28	.	.	17	CASSLRWETNFPYEQYF	TGTGCCAGCAGCTTACGATGGGAGACAAATTTCCCCTACGAGCAGTACTTC
TRBJ2-1	TRBV2	.	.	18	CASSEALQGTPNYNEQFF	TGTGCCAGCAGTGAAGCGCTTCAAGGGACACCGAACTACAATGAGCAGTTCTTC
TRBJ1-2	TRBV6-2/TRBV6-3	TRBD1	.	16	CASGSSWSGTDYGYTF	TGTGCCAGCGGCTCCTCCTGGTCCGGGACAGACTATGGCTACACCTTC
TRBJ2-3	TRBV7-8	.	many	13	CASSSTYTDTQYF	TGTGCCAGCAGCTCCACTTACACAGATACGCAGTATTTT
TRBJ1-2	TRBV7-2	.	many	15	CASSLVPDTFYGYTF	TGTGCCAGCAGCTTAGTTCCAGACACCTTCTATGGCTACACCTTC
TRBJ1-1	TRBV5-1	.	once	16	CASSTATVGQQTEAFF	TGCGCCAGCAGCACGGCCACAGTGGGCCAACAGACTGAAGCTTTCTTT
TRBJ2-3	TRBV15	.	few	16	CATSDEGGGYTDTQYF	TGTGCCACCAGCGATGAGGGCGGGGGCTACACAGATACGCAGTATTTT
TRBJ1-1	TRBV5-6	.	few	14	CASSFGTSTPEAFF	TGTGCCAGCAGCTTCGGGACAAGTACACCTGAAGCTTTCTTT
TRBJ1-1	TRBV6-6	TRBD1	few	14	CASSYSRGRTEAFF	TGTGCCAGCAGTTACTCGAGGGGGCGGACTGAAGCTTTCTTT
TRBJ1-5	TRBV12-3/TRBV12-4	.	few	17	CASSLSVSQSLNQPQHF	TGTGCCAGCAGTTTAAGCGTGAGCCAGTCACTCAATCAGCCCCAGCATTTT
TRBJ1-6	TRBV6-6	.	few	13	CASSYSNDSPLHF	TGTGCCAGCAGTTACTCGAATGATTCACCCCTCCACTTT
TRBJ2-5	TRBV10-3	TRBD2	.	14	CAIRGSGSQETQYF	TGTGCCATCAGGGGAAGCGGGAGCCAAGAGACCCAGTACTTC
TRBJ1-2	TRBV27	.	few	12	CASSQGNIGYTF	TGTGCCAGCAGCCAGGGGAATATAGGCTACACCTTC
TRBJ2-2	TRBV6-1	TRBD1	many	17	CASSEAPGGASTGELFF	TGTGCCAGCAGTGAAGCCCCAGGGGGCGCTAGCACCGGGGAGCTGTTTTTT
TRBJ1-5	TRBV3-1	.	.	13	CASTSGPNQPQHF	TGTGCCAGCACCTCAGGTCCCAATCAGCCCCAGCATTTT
TRBJ2-2	TRBV10-3	.	.	15	CAIRRGSPNTGELFF	TGTGCCATCAGAAGGGGCAGCCCAAACACCGGGGAGCTGTTTTTT
TRBJ2-1	TRBV15	TRBD2	.	19	CATYFSGTSGGPPYNEQFF	TGTGCCACCTATTTCTCCGGGACTAGCGGGGGGCCCCCCTACAATGAGCAGTTCTTC
TRBJ1-2	TRBV5-6	TRBD1	many	14	CASSSGTGYYGYTF	TGTGCCAGCAGTTCCGGGACAGGGTACTATGGCTACACCTTC
TRBJ1-4	TRBV2	TRBD1	few	16	CASLDRGATTNEKLFF	TGTGCCAGCTTAGACAGGGGCGCCACAACTAATGAAAAACTGTTTTTT
TRBJ1-1	TRBV10-2	.	.	14	CASSEEGANTEAFF	TGCGCCAGCAGTGAGGAAGGGGCGAACACTGAAGCTTTCTTT
TRBJ2-3	TRBV10-3	.	few	12	CAIREETDTQYF	TGTGCCATCAGGGAAGAGACAGATACGCAGTATTTT
TRBJ1-1	TRBV19	.	.	14	CASSSDQLPTEAFF	TGTGCCAGTAGTTCAGATCAGCTCCCCACTGAAGCTTTCTTT
TRBJ2-3	TRBV2	TRBD2	.	16	CASSAFGRGMLDTQYF	TGTGCCAGCAGTGCCTTCGGGCGGGGGATGCTAGATACGCAGTATTTT
TRBJ2-7	TRBV2	TRBD1	.	15	CASSLTGPISYEQYF	TGTGCCAGCAGCCTGACAGGGCCCATCTCCTACGAGCAGTACTTC
TRBJ2-1	TRBV19	.	few	16	CASSIIPAVGRNEQFF	TGTGCCAGTAGTATAATCCCAGCAGTAGGTCGCAATGAGCAGTTCTTC
TRBJ1-5	TRBV12-3/TRBV12-4	TRBD1	few	15	CASSYVGGNNQPQHF	TGTGCCAGCAGCTACGTAGGGGGCAACAATCAGCCCCAGCATTTT
TRBJ1-1	TRBV7-2	.	.	13	CASSLALRLEAFF	TGTGCCAGCAGCTTAGCTCTCAGGCTTGAAGCTTTCTTT
TRBJ1-1	TRBV28	.	few	17	CASSLSLRVGGDTEAFF	TGTGCCAGCAGTTTATCTCTTCGTGTGGGGGGGGACACTGAAGCTTTCTTT
TRBJ2-5	TRBV4-1	.	.	13	CASSHAMGRTQYF	TGCGCCAGCAGTCATGCGATGGGCCGGACCCAGTACTTC
TRBJ2-5	TRBV5-6	TRBD1	.	14	CASSGDREQETQYF	TGTGCCAGCAGCGGTGACAGGGAACAAGAGACCCAGTACTTC
TRBJ2-1	TRBV15	.	.	15	CATSRETDSYNEQFF	TGTGCCACCAGCAGAGAGACGGACTCCTACAATGAGCAGTTCTTC
TRBJ2-3	TRBV5-4	.	.	15	CASSFPGASTDTQYF	TGTGCCAGCAGCTTTCCGGGGGCCAGCACAGATACGCAGTATTTT
TRBJ2-3	TRBV5-4	.	.	11	CASRFGGTQYF	TGTGCCAGCAGGTTCGGGGGTACGCAGTATTTT
TRBJ2-1	TRBV19	.	.	19	CASRGGLVSSTIRYNEQFF	TGTGCCAGTAGAGGTGGACTCGTTTCTTCTACAATAAGGTACAATGAGCAGTTCTTC
TRBJ2-7	TRBV27	.	.	15	CASSYRTYSSYEQYF	TGTGCCAGCAGTTATAGGACTTACAGCTCCTACGAGCAGTACTTC
TRBJ2-2	TRBV19	.	few	15	CASSINGGPTGELFF	TGTGCCAGTAGTATAAACGGGGGGCCGACCGGGGAGCTGTTTTTT
TRBJ2-2	TRBV6-8	.	.	14	CASSYTWTSGELFF	TGTGCCAGCAGTTACACTTGGACCTCCGGGGAGCTGTTTTTT
TRBJ2-7	TRBV27	.	.	15	CASSSGQQRPYEQYF	TGTGCCAGCAGTTCCGGACAGCAGCGACCCTACGAGCAGTACTTC
TRBJ2-3	TRBV7-9	TRBD2	.	18	CASSSTSGGLPAADTQYF	TGTGCCAGCAGCTCGACTAGCGGGGGTCTCCCAGCCGCAGATACGCAGTATTTT
TRBJ1-4	TRBV12-3/TRBV12-4	.	many	18	CASSFTSGRGATNEKLFF	TGTGCCAGCAGTTTCACGAGTGGAAGGGGAGCAACTAATGAAAAACTGTTTTTT
TRBJ2-1	TRBV29-1	TRBD2	few	13	CSAVAGGYNEQFF	TGCAGCGCAGTAGCGGGGGGTTACAATGAGCAGTTCTTC
TRBJ1-2	TRBV7-8	.	many	15	CASSVDRFSSYGYTF	TGTGCCAGCAGCGTAGACCGATTCAGTTCCTATGGCTACACCTTC
TRBJ1-1	TRBV6-5	.	.	14	CASSYQAVGTEAFF	TGTGCCAGCAGTTACCAGGCGGTAGGGACTGAAGCTTTCTTT
TRBJ2-4	TRBV4-3	.	.	15	CASSQAPGAENIQYF	TGCGCCAGCAGCCAAGCACCCGGGGCCGAAAACATTCAGTACTTC
TRBJ1-5	TRBV2	TRBD1	.	15	CASIRDRGLGQPQHF	TGTGCCAGCATAAGGGACAGGGGGCTTGGACAGCCCCAGCATTTT